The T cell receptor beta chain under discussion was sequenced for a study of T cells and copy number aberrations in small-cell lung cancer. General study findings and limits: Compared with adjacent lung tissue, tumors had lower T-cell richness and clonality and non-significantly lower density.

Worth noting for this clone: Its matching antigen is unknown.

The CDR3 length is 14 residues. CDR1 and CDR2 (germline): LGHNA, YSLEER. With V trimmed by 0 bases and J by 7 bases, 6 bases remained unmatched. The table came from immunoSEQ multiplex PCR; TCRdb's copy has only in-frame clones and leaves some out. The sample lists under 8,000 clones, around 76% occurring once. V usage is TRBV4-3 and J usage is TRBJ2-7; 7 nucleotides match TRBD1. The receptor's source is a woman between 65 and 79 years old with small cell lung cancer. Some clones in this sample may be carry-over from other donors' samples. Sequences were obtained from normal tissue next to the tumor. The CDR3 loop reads CASSQDPGGREQYF. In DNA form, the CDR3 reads TGCGCCAGCAGCCAAGATCCAGGGGGAAGGGAGCAGTACTTC.